The rows below give T cell receptor beta chains drawn from one sample of a study of blood T cell repertoires in COVID-19. Using immunoSEQ multiplex PCR, the repertoire was profiled, and TCRdb retains in-frame clones only, with some absent. The sample contains approximately 100,000 clones, around 87% of which appear only once. Sequencing was performed on peripheral blood. The receptor source for this set is a woman under 40 with acute or convalescent COVID-19. Both conserved end residues are part of each CDR3. The D gene is left open where the match is weak. Clone size appears in some rows only: once, few, many, or a class for an expanded clone.

j_gene	v_gene	d_gene	abundance	CDR3aa	CDR3nt
TRBJ2-1	TRBV29-1	TRBD1	NA	CSVRQGRNNEQFF	TGCAGCGTGCGACAGGGGAGGAACAATGAGCAGTTCTTC
TRBJ2-7	TRBV6-5	NA	NA	CASSLNPPGVGEQYF	TGTGCCAGCAGTTTAAATCCCCCCGGGGTTGGCGAGCAGTACTTC
TRBJ2-1	TRBV12-3/TRBV12-4	NA	NA	CASSPGLYNEQFF	TGTGCCAGCAGTCCGGGACTTTACAATGAGCAGTTCTTC
TRBJ1-3	TRBV19	NA	NA	CASILPGHSGNTIYF	TGTGCCAGTATTCTTCCGGGACACTCTGGAAACACCATATATTTT
TRBJ1-5	TRBV6-5	TRBD1	few	CASRSRGQAGQPQHF	TGTGCCAGCAGGAGTAGGGGACAGGCGGGTCAGCCCCAGCATTTT
TRBJ2-3	TRBV12-3/TRBV12-4	TRBD2	NA	CASERGSTDTQYF	TGTGCCAGTGAGCGGGGCTCCACAGATACGCAGTATTTT
TRBJ1-5	TRBV20-1	NA	NA	CSASPFVGTNQPQHF	TGCAGTGCTAGTCCCTTCGTTGGTACTAATCAGCCCCAGCATTTT
TRBJ2-7	TRBV11-2	NA	NA	CASSLPNGEQYF	TGTGCCAGCAGCCTACCAAACGGTGAGCAGTACTTC
TRBJ1-2	TRBV19	TRBD1	NA	CASTLSRQGSSDGYTF	TGTGCCAGTACCCTATCTAGACAGGGAAGTTCGGATGGCTACACCTTC
TRBJ1-2	TRBV27	NA	NA	CASSFRGDLKNGYTF	TGTGCCAGCAGTTTTCGGGGGGACCTGAAAAATGGCTACACCTTC
TRBJ1-6	TRBV5-6	NA	NA	CASSFSEGGSPLHF	TGTGCCAGCAGCTTCTCGGAGGGAGGTTCACCCCTCCACTTT